One T cell receptor beta chain is described in this entry. This record belongs to a study of blood T cell repertoires in COVID-19. Study-wide background: The United States, Italy and Spain were the sources of the acute and convalescent COVID-19 samples. PBMCs, B-cell-depleted T cells, or T cells were the source of the cDNA or gDNA that made up the material.

The CDR3 is made up of 15 amino acids. The V gene's germline CDR1 is LNHNV and CDR2 YYDKDF (reference sequence). V lost 0 bases to trimming and J lost 2 bases, with 8 bases between them. Original methodology: Estimation of nucleated cell counts was performed using reference gene primer amplification. Using immunoSEQ multiplex PCR, the repertoire was profiled, and TCRdb retains in-frame clones only, with some absent. D and trimming were read from the DNA, whereas the V and J calls and clone size are those reported in that table. The table has 100,000 to 150,000 clones, roughly 69% seen once; the top ten hold approximately 2%.

The rearrangement uses TRBV15 and TRBJ1-3, with D maybe TRBD1 (5 bases). This sequence originates from a woman in her seventies with acute or convalescent COVID-19. The sequencing sample was made of peripheral blood. In nucleotides, the CDR3 is TGTGCCACCAGCAGAGACAGGGTTCCTGGAAACACCATATATTTT. Translated: CATSRDRVPGNTIYF.